Reported below is one T cell receptor beta chain. The antigen remains unidentified. This entry belongs to a study of blood T cells in healthy people across ages. Study-level points and caveats: The lack of PBMC sorting stopped any conclusive naive versus antigen-experienced comparison. Getting older went along with TCR beta diversity per million T cells dropping roughly linearly.

Isolation of PBMCs gave at least 6 million cells per sample. This CDR3 contains 16 residues. The V end was cut by 0 bases, the J end by 3 bases, with 10 bases between. Per germline, CDR1 SGHRS and CDR2 YFSETQ. It was with a sample-barcoded 5' primer and a J-beta primer mix that a second PCR of roughly 7 to 12 cycles was run. A 12-random-nucleotide template-switch adaptor tagged each cDNA molecule. MiXCR was run by TCRdb on the 5' RACE reads, yielding one entry per CDR3 protein. The table records over 1,500,000 distinct CDR3 sequences, around 48% of them present only once. The sequenced sample consisted of blood. This TCR derives from a middle-aged woman in good health. The V gene is TRBV5-1, the J gene TRBJ1-6; the D is unclear. CDR3 amino acids: CASSLGGSLYNSPLHF. Here the CDR3 DNA reads TGCGCCAGCAGCTTGGGGGGTTCCCTCTATAATTCACCCCTCCACTTT.